This TCR beta chain was documented in a study of naive and memory T cell subsets. This clonotype showed up just a few times. An equimolar mix of two oligonucleotides served as the beta constant-region primer for TRBC1 and TRBC2. TCRdb called the UMI-ligation and nested PCR reads again in MiXCR, with one record for every CDR3 protein. The table has around 40,000 distinct CDR3 sequences, more than 10% seen once. The germline V and J ends were trimmed by 6 bases and 3 bases, with 11 bases remaining between them. The CDR3 has 13 residues. V gene TRBV12-3 or TRBV12-4 combines with J gene TRBJ1-1; D may be TRBD1 (6 bases). This TCR was recovered from a human donor in good health. Sequences were obtained from effector memory CD4+ T cells from blood. Subset defined: effector memory, CD45RA- CD27-. This CDR3 is CASSTGLYTEAFF. In DNA form, the CDR3 reads TGTGCCAGCAGCACAGGGTTGTACACTGAAGCTTTCTTT.